Below, 4 T cell receptor beta chains from the same sample are listed, as sequenced in a study of blood T cell repertoires in COVID-19. Generated by immunoSEQ multiplex PCR, the TCRdb table keeps only in-frame clones and is missing some. This sample yields roughly 330,000 clones, of which about 87% are seen a single time; approximately 5.3% belongs to the top ten. The sequencing sample was made of PBMCs or T cells enriched from blood (not recorded which). These TCRs come from a woman younger than 45 who had recovered from COVID-19.

The chain joins TRBV27 to TRBJ1-4; TRBD1 might be the D (5 bases). V lost 8 bases to trimming and J lost 4 bases, with 17 bases between them. The germline gives CDR1 MNHEY, CDR2 SMNVEV (reference sequence). CDR3 size: 15 residues. The CDR3 reads CASGRGRRLNEKLFF. The DNA for the CDR3 is TGTGCCAGCGGGCGGGGACGGCGGCTTAATGAAAAACTGTTTTTT.

The V gene is TRBV5-1, the J gene TRBJ1-6; no definite D call. Looked up from germline, CDR1 is SGHRS and CDR2 is YFSETQ. The germline V and J ends were trimmed by 0 bases and 9 bases, with 10 bases remaining between them. The CDR3 length is 14 residues. The CDR3 DNA reads TGCGCCAGCAGCTTGGATCCCTTTAGTTCACCCCTCCACTTT. Its protein product is CASSLDPFSSPLHF.

The sample holds a few counts of this clone. The sample carries other DNA sequences with the same CDR3. The genes are TRBV6-5 and TRBJ1-1, with 9 bases matching TRBD1. CDR3 length: 14 residues. Germline V lookup: CDR1 MNHEY, CDR2 SVGAGI. V was clipped by 9 bases and J by 6 bases; unmatched bases: 11. This chain's CDR3 is CASRWTGVPPEAFF. The CDR3 DNA reads TGTGCCAGTAGGTGGACAGGGGTTCCCCCTGAAGCTTTCTTT.

The V gene is TRBV20-1, the J gene TRBJ2-7; 10 bases match TRBD1. After removal of 3 bases from V and 3 bases from J, the junction contained 20 bases not matched to a gene. Looked up from germline, CDR1 is DFQATT and CDR2 is SNEGSKA (reference sequence). There are 19 residues in the CDR3. The CDR3, as DNA: TGCAGTGCTAGTGCCTGGTTGGGACAGGGGACTTTGAAGGGCTACGAGCAGTACTTC. As protein: CSASAWLGQGTLKGYEQYF.